A selection of T cell receptor beta chains follows, all from one sample in a study of regulatory T cells in long-lasting Graves disease. A single record per CDR3 protein comes from TCRdb applying MiXCR to the multiplex PCR reads. The sample holds 450,000 to 500,000 distinct CDR3 sequences, around 16% seen once. These sequences were also reported in another study, on T cells in Graves' hyperthyroidism and ophthalmopathy.

The input for sequencing was peripheral blood mononuclear cells (PBMCs), taken at new diagnosis, from a patient treated with antithyroid drugs. The receptors here all came from a middle-aged man with Graves disease. Both conserved end residues are part of each CDR3. Fields, in order: V gene, clone size, CDR3 protein. Clone size, where shown, is once, few, many, or a class for clones that have expanded.

V: TRBV5-1
size: -
CDR3: CASSGGRFSYEQYF

V: TRBV9
size: -
CDR3: CASSVIGTDYGYTF

V: TRBV6-1
size: few
CDR3: CASTRARASYVAEQYF

V: TRBV5-1
size: many
CDR3: CASSLARSGGTYEQYF

V: TRBV2
size: few
CDR3: CASSYPKAGGDQYF

V: TRBV12-3/TRBV12-4
size: many
CDR3: CASSFLGQKTYEQYF

V: TRBV7-9
size: many
CDR3: CASSLDFRARYEQYF

V: TRBV28
size: -
CDR3: CASNPAGAWETQYF

V: TRBV28
size: many
CDR3: CASRPPPPGRRVDTDTQYF

V: TRBV29-1
size: few
CDR3: CSVEEGRGSPLHF

V: TRBV7-9
size: -
CDR3: CASNRRSGTGGYTF

V: TRBV10-3
size: many
CDR3: CAISDPGGNEQYF

V: TRBV20-1
size: many
CDR3: CSARRISYEQYF

V: TRBV14
size: many
CDR3: CASSHRARQETQYF

V: TRBV13
size: many
CDR3: CASSLVPRTGELFF

V: TRBV25-1
size: many
CDR3: CASSELGSSYEQYF

V: TRBV12-3/TRBV12-4
size: many
CDR3: CASSLLQGVNQPQHF

V: TRBV28
size: few
CDR3: CASEFLGWESYGYTF

V: TRBV5-1
size: few
CDR3: CASKGRTSYNEQFF